These 8 T cell receptor beta chains share one sample of origin, sequenced in a study of vaccination effects on CD4 cells after COVID-19. Their target antigens are unknown. Profiled with immunoSEQ multiplex PCR; TCRdb holds only in-frame clones, not every one. The sample shows 35,000 to 45,000 clones, about three quarters of them seen only once. Antigen-specific CD4+ T cells were expanded (with viral peptide pools) by the ViraFEST assay ahead of sequencing. Investigators separated out CD4+ T cells once around 10 days of culture had passed. This person's SARS-CoV-2 infection, confirmed by PCR, occurred between March and December 2020. The sequencing used CD4+ T cells from PBMCs cultured with HCoV-NL63 spike peptides, collected before COVID-19 vaccination. These receptors came from a human donor who had a prior SARS-CoV-2 infection.

The chain joins TRBV3-1 (or the pseudogene TRBV3-2) to TRBJ2-7; 7 bases are shared with TRBD1. Trimming removed 0 bases from V and 3 bases from J; junction bases left unmatched: 8. Germline V gives CDR1 LGHDT, CDR2 YNNKEL (reference sequence). The CDR3 has 16 amino acids. This chain's CDR3 is CASSQDLRQGSYEQYF. CDR3 nucleotide sequence: TGTGCCAGCAGCCAAGATCTGAGACAGGGTAGCTACGAGCAGTACTTC.

This clone was seen more than once but under ten times. The gene calls are TRBV10-1 and TRBJ2-6, with 10 bases aligning to TRBD2. With 3 bases clipped from V and 3 bases from J, the junction kept 14 bases outside the gene matches. Per germline, CDR1 WNHNN and CDR2 SYGVQD (reference sequence). The CDR3 covers 20 residues. CDR3 nucleotides: TGCGCCAGCAGTGAAGATTCTTACGCGCTAGCGGGAGATGGGGCCAACGTCCTGACTTTC. It is translated as CASSEDSYALAGDGANVLTF.

CDR3 amino acids: CASSLNRGPTDTQYF. The DNA for the CDR3 is TGTGCCAGCAGCCTCAACAGGGGCCCCACAGATACGCAGTATTTT. The chain carries TRBV6-5 and TRBJ2-3, with TRBD1 matching over 7 bases. V lost 6 bases to trimming and J lost 2 bases; unmatched junction nucleotides: 8. The CDR3 loop spans 15 amino acids. CDR1 and CDR2 (germline): MNHEY, SVGAGI.

The chain combines TRBV7-8 with TRBJ2-7, with unresolved D. Germline V CDR1 and CDR2: SGHVS, FQNEAQ. This CDR3 region has 17 residues. V was trimmed by 1 base and J by 1 base, leaving 17 bases between them. CDR3 residues: CASSLGLLIGPSYEQYF. The CDR3 DNA reads TGTGCCAGCAGCTTAGGTCTGTTGATAGGCCCATCCTACGAGCAGTACTTC.

This clone was seen a handful of times. V and J are TRBV10-3 and TRBJ1-4; 7 bases are a match to TRBD1. Trimming took 7 bases from V and 7 from J; bases not matched to a gene: 9. Germline V gene sequence: CDR1 ENHRY, CDR2 SYGVKD. The CDR3 covers 14 residues. The CDR3 DNA reads as TGTGCCATCACCCAAGACAGGGAGTCTGAAAAACTGTTTTTT. Translation gives CAITQDRESEKLFF.

The chain uses TRBV12-3 or TRBV12-4 and TRBJ1-1; D may be TRBD1 (6 bases). The germline V and J ends were trimmed by 6 bases and 1 base, with 9 bases remaining between them. The CDR3 sequence is 13 residues long. CDR3 nucleotides: TGTGCCAGCAGACTACAGGGGAACACTGAAGCTTTCTTT. Translation gives CASRLQGNTEAFF.

CDR3 region: CASSWGRGRLSYEQYF. For the CDR3, the DNA is TGTGCCAGCAGCTGGGGGCGGGGGAGACTTTCCTACGAGCAGTACTTC. The chain combines TRBV7-2 with TRBJ2-7; D perhaps matches TRBD2 (7 bases). V was cut by 4 bases and J by 1 base, with 17 bases left in between. Germline-derived CDR1 and CDR2 are SGHTA and FQGNSA. The CDR3 length is 16 residues.

This clone has a handful of counts. The chain has TRBV5-6 and TRBJ1-2, with D unclear. V was cut by 4 bases and J by 7 bases, with 11 bases left in between. Germline V CDR1 and CDR2: SGHDT, YYEEEE. The CDR3 has 12 residues. The CDR3 sequence: CASSIREVGYTF. The CDR3 region has the DNA TGTGCCAGCAGCATTAGGGAGGTTGGCTACACCTTC.